The TCR beta chain described here comes from a study of cytomegalovirus exposure and HLA in healthy donors. The study's findings and limits: A few chains linked to CMV were shown in vitro to be specific for CMV antigens. TCR beta V- and J-gene trimming was later associated with a missense DCLRE1C variant. It was reported that TCR beta sequences correctly inferred the HLA-A and HLA-B alleles for most subjects.

Researchers ran the PCR with 60 Vbeta and 13 Jbeta primers. The protocol was immunoSEQ multiplex PCR, while the TCRdb copy is restricted to in-frame clones and leaves out a portion. This sample has roughly 150,000 clones, with around three quarters found just once. V was pared by 1 base and J by 6 bases, with 11 bases between. CDR1 and CDR2 (germline): MNHEY, SVGAGI. This CDR3 spans 14 amino acids. A note on this clone: Its target is not known.

The sample comprised PBMCs. The chain combines TRBV6-5 with TRBJ2-3, with D tentatively TRBD2 (5 bases). The receptor was derived from a man aged 35 to 55 in good health and CMV-seronegative. The DNA of the CDR3 is TGTGCCAGCAGTTACTTATCCACTAGGGATACGCAGTATTTT. Protein product: CASSYLSTRDTQYF.